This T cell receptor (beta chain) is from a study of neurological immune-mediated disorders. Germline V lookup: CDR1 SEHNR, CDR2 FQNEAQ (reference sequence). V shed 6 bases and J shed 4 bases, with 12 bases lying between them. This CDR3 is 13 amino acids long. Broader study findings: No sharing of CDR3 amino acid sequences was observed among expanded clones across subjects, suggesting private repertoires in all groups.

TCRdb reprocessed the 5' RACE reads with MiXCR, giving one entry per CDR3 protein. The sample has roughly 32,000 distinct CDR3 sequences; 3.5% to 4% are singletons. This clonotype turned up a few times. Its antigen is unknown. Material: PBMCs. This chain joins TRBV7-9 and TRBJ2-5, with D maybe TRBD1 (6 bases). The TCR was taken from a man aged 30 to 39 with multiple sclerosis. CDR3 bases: TGTGCCAGCAGGTCGTCAGGGGTAGAGACCCAGTACTTC. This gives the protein CASRSSGVETQYF. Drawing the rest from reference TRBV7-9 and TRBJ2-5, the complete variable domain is DTGVSQNPRHKITKRGQNVTFRCDPISEHNRLYWYRQTLGQGPEFLTYFQNEAQLEKSRLLSDRFSAERPKGSFSTLEIQRTEQGDSAMYLCASRSSGVETQYFGPGTRLLVL.